The 10 T cell receptor beta chains below all came from one sample that was sequenced in a study of regulatory T cells in long-lasting Graves disease. Construction of the TCR beta libraries employed iRepertoire HTBI primers in conjunction with Arm-PCR of CDR3 regions. TCRdb processed the multiplex PCR reads anew with MiXCR; each CDR3 protein has one entry. The table includes 400,000 to 550,000 distinct CDR3 sequences, over 15% detected once. The time point was: newly diagnosed GD, antithyroid drugs for less than 3 months. Isolated PBMC RNA provided the starting material for the TCR library. This same sample was also taken into another study, of T cells in Graves' hyperthyroidism and ophthalmopathy.

The sample consisted of peripheral blood mononuclear cells (PBMCs), taken at new diagnosis, from a patient treated with antithyroid drugs. The receptors stem from a woman between 18 and 29 years old with Graves disease.

This clonotype has ten or more counts. V gene TRBV20-1 combines with J gene TRBJ2-1, with 7 nucleotides matching TRBD2. Germline CDR1 DFQATT, CDR2 SNEGSKA (reference sequence). The CDR3 runs to 14 residues. Trimming removed 2 bases from V and 4 bases from J; junction bases left unmatched: 5. CDR3 sequence (DNA): TGCAGTGCTAGATCCCAGCGGGATTACAATGAGCAGTTCTTC. Translating gives CSARSQRDYNEQFF.

This clonotype was seen ten or more times. The V gene is TRBV13, the J gene TRBJ2-5; 8 nucleotides align to TRBD1. This CDR3 contains 17 residues. From germline, CDR1 is PRHDT and CDR2 FYEKMQ (reference sequence). The J segment lost 3 bases and the V segment lost 5 bases, leaving 14 bases of the junction unmatched. CDR3 coding DNA: TGTGCCAGCAGCCAGACGGCCAACAGGGGGATGGAAGAGACCCAGTACTTC. Its translation is CASSQTANRGMEETQYF.

This clonotype occurred many times. The chain uses TRBV12-3 or TRBV12-4 and TRBJ1-5, with D unclear. Between the trimmed V and J ends, which lost 5 bases and 2 bases, there was a span of 13 bases. The CDR3 sequence is 15 residues long. DNA of the CDR3: TGTGCCAGCAGTCCACAACCGGGAGGCAATCAGCCCCAGCATTTT. Its protein is CASSPQPGGNQPQHF.

There are a few counts of this clonotype. The genes are TRBV4-1 and TRBJ2-3; 7 nucleotides match TRBD2. CDR1 is MGHRA, CDR2 YSYEKL, per germline. With 3 bases clipped from V and 4 bases from J, the junction kept 4 bases outside the gene matches. CDR3 size: 14 residues. The CDR3 DNA reads as TGCGCCAGCAGCCAGGCTGGACTAGCAGATACGCAGTATTTT. It encodes CASSQAGLADTQYF.

This clonotype appeared a few times. The chain carries TRBV5-1 and TRBJ2-7; tentatively, D is TRBD2 (5 bases). Germline V gene sequence: CDR1 SGHRS, CDR2 YFSETQ. Trimming cost V 4 bases and J 2 bases, with 10 bases left between them. The CDR3 consists of 13 residues. CDR3: CASSDGIAYEQYF. The CDR3, as DNA: TGCGCCAGCAGCGACGGGATAGCCTACGAGCAGTACTTC.

This clonotype has a count of ten or more. The chain has TRBV7-9 and TRBJ2-1; the D is unclear. Germline-derived CDR1 and CDR2 are SEHNR and FQNEAQ (reference sequence). The V end lost 1 base, the J end lost 5 bases, and 12 bases lay between the germline ends. The CDR3 is made up of 15 amino acids. In DNA form, the CDR3 reads TGTGCCAGCAGCTTAGATACTATCTATCACAATGAGCAGTTCTTC. As protein: CASSLDTIYHNEQFF.

A single count supports this clonotype. The chain combines TRBV27 with TRBJ2-3; 12 positions agree with TRBD2. Germline CDR1 MNHEY, CDR2 SMNVEV (reference sequence). CDR3 length: 17 amino acids. V lost 9 bases and J lost 2; bases outside the gene matches: 12. The CDR3 sequence is CARSPRLAGEDTDTQYF. In DNA, the CDR3 is TGTGCCAGGAGTCCAAGACTAGCGGGAGAGGACACAGATACGCAGTATTTT.

This clonotype was seen more than once but under ten times. V gene TRBV18 combines with J gene TRBJ1-5; the match to TRBD1 covers 8 bases. With V trimmed by 3 bases and J by 2 bases, 6 bases remained unmatched. The germline gives CDR1 KGHSH, CDR2 LQKENI. The CDR3 length is 16 residues. CDR3 protein: CASSPGGQARNQPQHF. CDR3 sequence (DNA): TGTGCCAGCTCACCGGGGGGACAGGCACGCAATCAGCCCCAGCATTTT.

This clonotype was seen many times. V usage is TRBV2 and J usage is TRBJ2-2, with a tentative D call TRBD1 (5 bases). The V and J ends lost 6 bases and 0 bases respectively, with 8 bases between them. Germline CDR1 and CDR2: SNHLY and FYNNEI. CDR3 length: 14 residues. As DNA, the CDR3 is TGTGCCAGCAGCGTGACAGCGAACACCGGGGAGCTGTTTTTT. Protein product: CASSVTANTGELFF.

This clonotype was detected many times. This chain joins TRBV7-2 and TRBJ2-7, with D possibly TRBD2 on 5 matching bases. Germline assignment: CDR1 SGHTA and CDR2 FQGNSA. This CDR3 contains 13 residues. V lost 5 bases and J 1 base, leaving 9 bases between the germline ends. CDR3 protein: CASSPQRSYEQYF. For the CDR3, the DNA is TGTGCCAGCAGCCCCCAGCGGTCCTACGAGCAGTACTTC.